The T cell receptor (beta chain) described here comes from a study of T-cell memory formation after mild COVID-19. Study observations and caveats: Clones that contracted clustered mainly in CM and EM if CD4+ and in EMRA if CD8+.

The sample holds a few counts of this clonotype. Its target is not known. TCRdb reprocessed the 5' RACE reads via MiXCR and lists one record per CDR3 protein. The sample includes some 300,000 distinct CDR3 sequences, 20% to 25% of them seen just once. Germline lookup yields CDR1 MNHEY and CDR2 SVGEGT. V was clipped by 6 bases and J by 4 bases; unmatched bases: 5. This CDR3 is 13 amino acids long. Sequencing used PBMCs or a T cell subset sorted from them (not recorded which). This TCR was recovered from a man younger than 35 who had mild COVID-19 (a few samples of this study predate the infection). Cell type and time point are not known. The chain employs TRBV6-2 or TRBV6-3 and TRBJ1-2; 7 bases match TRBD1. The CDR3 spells CASSRDSLYGYTF. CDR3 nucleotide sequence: TGTGCCAGCAGCCGGGACAGCCTCTATGGCTACACCTTC.